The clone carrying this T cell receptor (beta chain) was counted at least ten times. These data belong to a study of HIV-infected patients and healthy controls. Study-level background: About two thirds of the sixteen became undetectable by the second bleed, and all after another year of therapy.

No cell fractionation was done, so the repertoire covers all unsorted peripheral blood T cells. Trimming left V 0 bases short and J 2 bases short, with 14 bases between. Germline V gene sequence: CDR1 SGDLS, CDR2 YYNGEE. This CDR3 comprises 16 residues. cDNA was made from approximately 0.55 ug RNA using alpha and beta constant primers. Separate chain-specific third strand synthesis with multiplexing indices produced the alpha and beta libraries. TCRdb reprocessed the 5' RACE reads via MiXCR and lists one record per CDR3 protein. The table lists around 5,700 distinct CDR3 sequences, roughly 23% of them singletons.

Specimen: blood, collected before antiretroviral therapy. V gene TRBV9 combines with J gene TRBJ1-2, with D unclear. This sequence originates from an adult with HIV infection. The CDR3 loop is CASSVGQNLENYGYTF. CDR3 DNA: TGTGCCAGCAGCGTAGGCCAAAACCTGGAGAACTATGGCTACACCTTC.